This T cell receptor beta chain comes out of a study of blood T cell repertoires in COVID-19. Overall study: Sites in the United States, Italy and Spain provided acute and convalescent COVID-19 samples. T cells, B-cell-depleted T cells, or PBMCs supplied cDNA or gDNA.

The method was immunoSEQ multiplex PCR; TCRdb's version includes in-frame clones alone and lacks a portion of them. The sample lists about 130,000 clones, about nine tenths occurring once. In germline, CDR1 is SGHTA, CDR2 FQGNSA. The CDR3 loop spans 14 amino acids. V lost 5 bases and J 1 base, leaving 11 bases between the germline ends. Sequencing was done on a sample of peripheral blood. The clonotype comes from a man aged 45-65 years with active COVID-19. The chain uses TRBV7-2 and TRBJ1-1, with no clear D. The CDR3 DNA is TGTGCCAGCAGCGGTATTAGCCAGAACACTGAAGCTTTCTTT. It encodes CASSGISQNTEAFF.